The present entry profiles one TCR beta chain with its context. The sample comes from a study of T cell responses to AZD1222 COVID-19 vaccine. Some clones are missing from TCRdb's copy, which holds only in-frame ones; the method was immunoSEQ multiplex PCR. The sample contains approximately 150,000 clones, approximately 90% of which appear only once. The germline V gene encodes CDR1 LNHDA and CDR2 SQIVND (reference sequence). Trimming removed 3 bases at V and 5 bases at J, with 12 bases between. CDR3 size: 14 residues. The material was peripheral blood, obtained 28 days after the second AZD1222 dose. The source is an adult who received the AZD1222 COVID-19 vaccine. V gene TRBV19 combines with J gene TRBJ2-3; weak D call: TRBD1 (7 bases). CDR3 region: CASSMRQGGDTQYF. CDR3 nucleotide sequence: TGTGCCAGTAGTATGAGGCAGGGGGGAGATACGCAGTATTTT.